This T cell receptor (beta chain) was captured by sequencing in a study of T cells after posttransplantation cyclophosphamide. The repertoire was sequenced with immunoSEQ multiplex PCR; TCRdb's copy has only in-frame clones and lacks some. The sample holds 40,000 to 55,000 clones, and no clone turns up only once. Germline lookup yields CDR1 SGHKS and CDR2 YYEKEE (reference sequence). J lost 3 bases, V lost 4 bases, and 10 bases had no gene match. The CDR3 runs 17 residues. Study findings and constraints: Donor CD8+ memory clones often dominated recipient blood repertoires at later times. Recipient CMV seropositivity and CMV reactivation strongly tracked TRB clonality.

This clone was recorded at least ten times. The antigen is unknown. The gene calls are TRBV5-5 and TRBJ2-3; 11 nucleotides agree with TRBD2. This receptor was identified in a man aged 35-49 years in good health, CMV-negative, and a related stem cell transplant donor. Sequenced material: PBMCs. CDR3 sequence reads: CASSPLVLAGGTDTQYF. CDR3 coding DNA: TGTGCCAGCAGCCCTCTCGTTTTAGCGGGAGGGACAGATACGCAGTATTTT. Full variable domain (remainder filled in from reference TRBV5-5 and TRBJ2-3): DAGVTQSPTHLIKTRGQQVTLRCSPISGHKSVSWYQQVLGQGPQFIFQYYEKEERGRGNFPDRFSARQFPNYSSELNVNALLLGDSALYLCASSPLVLAGGTDTQYFGPGTRLTVL.